This entry lists 11 T cell receptor beta chains sequenced from one sample in a study of blood T cell repertoires in COVID-19. Clones were read by immunoSEQ multiplex PCR, and TCRdb kept only the in-frame ones, dropping some. This sample carries roughly 170,000 clones, around 83% of them seen once, and the ten largest clones take about 4%. Source material: PBMCs or T cells enriched from blood (not recorded which). These receptors originate from a woman aged 50 to 60 in a cohort exposed to, infected with or recovered from COVID-19 (not recorded which).

The chain has TRBV2 and TRBJ2-3; D is unresolved. The V end lost 3 bases, the J end lost 6 bases, and 7 bases lay between the germline ends. The germline V gene has CDR1 SNHLY and CDR2 FYNNEI. The CDR3 consists of 12 residues. CDR3 loop: CASSEAGDTQYF. CDR3 in DNA: TGTGCCAGCAGTGAGGCTGGTGATACGCAGTATTTT.

The V and J genes are TRBV20-1 and TRBJ2-1, with TRBD2 as a possible D gene (5 bases). With 3 bases removed from V and 8 bases from J, the gap between germline ends came to 8 bases. Per germline, CDR1 DFQATT and CDR2 SNEGSKA (reference sequence). The CDR3 is 11 residues long. The CDR3 bases are TGCAGTGCTAGGCCCGGGGATGAGCAGTTCTTC. Amino acids: CSARPGDEQFF.

V gene TRBV28 combines with J gene TRBJ2-7; D unresolved. Trimming took off 5 bases at V and 2 bases at J, with 13 bases between the two ends. Germline V gene lookup returns CDR1 MDHEN and CDR2 SYDVKM. CDR3 length: 14 amino acids. In nucleotides, the CDR3 is TGTGCCAGCAGTCCCCCCGCGGTCACCTACGAGCAGTACTTC. This gives the protein CASSPPAVTYEQYF.

This chain links TRBV28 with TRBJ2-7; D gene ambiguous. This CDR3 region has 12 residues. V was shortened by 6 bases and J by 2 bases, with 8 bases between the two germline ends. In germline, CDR1 is MDHEN, CDR2 SYDVKM. In DNA form, the CDR3 reads TGTGCCAGCAGGTCTATTCCCTACGAGCAGTACTTC. It translates to CASRSIPYEQYF.

The chain uses TRBV28 and TRBJ1-4; 7 nucleotides line up with TRBD1. The length of the CDR3 is 14 residues. The junction had 8 bases not matched to a gene; V was cut back by 6 bases and J by 7 bases. Germline-derived CDR1 and CDR2 are MDHEN and SYDVKM. The CDR3 bases are TGTGCCAGCAGACTGGGACAGCAGGGTGAAAAACTGTTTTTT. It codes for CASRLGQQGEKLFF.

V gene TRBV9 combines with J gene TRBJ2-7; tentatively, D is TRBD2 (6 bases). This CDR3 spans 15 amino acids. The germline V gene encodes CDR1 SGDLS and CDR2 YYNGEE. Deletions cut 0 bases from V and 0 bases from J, with 10 bases between. The CDR3 protein is CASSVGSGFSYEQYF. The CDR3 nucleotides are TGTGCCAGCAGCGTAGGGAGCGGGTTCTCCTACGAGCAGTACTTC.

The J gene is TRBJ2-3, the V gene TRBV5-1; weak D call: TRBD2 (7 bases). V was clipped by 4 bases and J by 0 bases, with 15 bases between them. This CDR3 has 16 amino acids. Germline V gene data show CDR1 as SGHRS and CDR2 as YFSETQ. CDR3 residues: CASSPMGGGSTDTQYF. The CDR3 DNA reads TGCGCCAGCAGCCCAATGGGCGGGGGCAGCACAGATACGCAGTATTTT.

The rearrangement links TRBV24-1 to TRBJ2-1; possibly TRBD2 for D (6 bases). Trimming took 3 bases from V and 4 from J, leaving 18 bases between them. This CDR3 comprises 17 residues. The germline V gene has CDR1 KGHDR and CDR2 SFDVKD. In DNA, the CDR3 is TGTGCCACCAGTGATATTGCGAATAGCGGAGCTTACAATGAGCAGTTCTTC. It encodes CATSDIANSGAYNEQFF.

The rearrangement uses TRBV30 and TRBJ1-2; 8 bases agree with TRBD1. From germline, CDR1 is GTSNPN and CDR2 SVGIG (reference sequence). V was clipped by 5 bases and J by 4 bases; unmatched bases: 6. CDR3 length equals 13 residues. CDR3 coding DNA: TGTGCCTGGGGGAGGGACAGGCCCTATGGCTACACCTTC. As protein: CAWGRDRPYGYTF.

The CDR3 spells CASSPTGEETQYF. CDR3 nucleotides: TGTGCCAGCAGCCCGACAGGGGAAGAGACCCAGTACTTC. V and J are TRBV7-8 and TRBJ2-5; 8 bases map to TRBD1. Germline CDR1 SGHVS, CDR2 FQNEAQ. V dropped 5 bases and J dropped 3; count of bases not matched to a gene: 2. The CDR3 is 13 amino acids.

A single count supports this clone. The rearrangement uses TRBV30 and TRBJ1-1; 7 bases line up with TRBD1. Germline CDR1 reads GTSNPN; CDR2 reads SVGIG (reference sequence). The CDR3 sequence is 14 residues long. After removal of 8 bases from V and 2 bases from J, the junction contained 11 bases not matched to a gene. The CDR3 loop reads CAAYSGQLNTEAFF. In DNA form, the CDR3 reads TGTGCCGCTTACTCGGGACAGCTAAACACTGAAGCTTTCTTT.